The 27 T cell receptor beta chains in this list originate from one sample, sequenced in a study of T cell repertoires in cytomegalovirus infection. TCRdb re-called the reads through MiXCR, storing one row per CDR3 protein. Here the sample spans hundreds of thousands of distinct CDR3 sequences, approximately 46% being singletons. The antigens these receptors bind are not known. The source material was cultured PBMCs, sampled from culture after CMV antigen stimulation. These receptors originate from a human donor in good health (CMV status not recorded). Some clones in this sample may be carry-over from other donors' samples.

This clonotype was observed a handful of times. The chain carries TRBV5-4 and TRBJ2-3, with D maybe TRBD1 (6 bases). This CDR3 comprises 16 residues. Germline CDR1 SGHNT, CDR2 YYREEE (reference sequence). V gave up 3 bases and J gave up 3 bases, with 17 bases separating them. CDR3 protein: CASSSGQLSSTDTQYF. The CDR3 DNA is TGTGCCAGCAGCTCCGGACAGTTGAGTTCAACAGATACGCAGTATTTT. Using reference TRBV5-4 and TRBJ2-3 for the parts outside the CDR3, the full variable domain is ETGVTQSPTHLIKTRGQQVTLRCSSQSGHNTVSWYQQALGQGPQFIFQYYREEENGRGNFPPRFSGLQFPNYSSELNVNALELDDSALYLCASSSGQLSSTDTQYFGPGTRLTVL.

This sequence joins TRBV7-6 and TRBJ2-1, with D maybe TRBD1 (6 bases). The CDR3 spans 18 residues. The V end was cut by 5 bases, the J end by 4 bases, with 24 bases between. CDR1 and CDR2 from the germline V gene are SGHVS and FNYEAQ. CDR3 in amino acids: CASSRRLSGTSSYNEQFF. CDR3 nucleotides: TGTGCCAGCAGCCGGAGGCTTTCCGGGACATCCTCATACAATGAGCAGTTCTTC.

The chain combines TRBV28 with TRBJ1-4, with 10 nucleotides matching TRBD1. The CDR3 loop spans 14 amino acids. J was trimmed by 7 bases and V by 3 bases; bases with no gene match: 2. In germline, CDR1 is MDHEN, CDR2 SYDVKM. DNA for the CDR3: TGTGCCAGCAGTTTCTGGACAGGGGGTGAAAAACTGTTTTTT. It encodes CASSFWTGGEKLFF.

The chain combines TRBV6-6 with TRBJ1-3, with D maybe TRBD1 (5 bases). Per germline, CDR1 MNHNY and CDR2 SVGAGI (reference sequence). V lost 8 bases and J lost 8, with 19 bases in between. This CDR3 comprises 14 residues. CDR3 sequence: CASGSRTPAHTIYF. The CDR3 DNA follows: TGTGCCAGCGGATCCCGGACACCTGCGCACACCATATATTTT.

V gene TRBV25-1 combines with J gene TRBJ2-1, with TRBD2 identical over 7 bases. The CDR3 is 13 residues long. Germline CDR1 and CDR2: MGHDK and SYGVNS. V was clipped by 2 bases and J by 5 bases; unmatched bases: 0. CDR3 nucleotides: TGTGCCAGCAGTGAAACTAGCGACAATGAGCAGTTCTTC. Its protein is CASSETSDNEQFF.

The gene calls are TRBV12-3 or TRBV12-4 and TRBJ2-1; 7 bases agree with TRBD2. The CDR3 totals 16 residues. V lost 3 bases and J lost 2; bases outside the gene matches: 7. The CDR3, as DNA: TGTGCCAGCAGTTTTTTGGCGGGAGTACCCTACAATGAGCAGTTCTTC. It codes for CASSFLAGVPYNEQFF.

The rearrangement joins TRBV4-1 to TRBJ2-7; TRBD2 might be the D (6 bases). Trimming shortened V by 0 bases and J by 4 bases, and 13 bases separated the two germline ends. Germline CDR1 MGHRA, CDR2 YSYEKL. The CDR3 totals 15 residues. Written as DNA, the CDR3 is TGCGCCAGCAGCCAAGATGATAGCGGAGAGTACGAGCAGTACTTC. Its protein product is CASSQDDSGEYEQYF.

The J gene is TRBJ1-6, the V gene TRBV12-3 or TRBV12-4, with D hard to call. The V end was cut by 7 bases, the J end by 10 bases, with 17 bases between. The CDR3 totals 14 residues. CDR3 region: CASTPDLSYSPLHF. The CDR3 region has the DNA TGTGCCAGCACCCCTGACCTCTCGTACTCACCCCTCCACTTT.

The rearrangement links TRBV7-2 to TRBJ2-5, with D perhaps matching TRBD1 or TRBD2 (5 bases each). With 6 bases removed from V and 5 bases from J, the gap between germline ends came to 13 bases. The CDR3 consists of 13 residues. Germline CDR1 is SGHTA and CDR2 is FQGNSA. The CDR3 coding sequence is TGTGCCAGCAGTCAGGTCGAGGGGGAGACCCAGTACTTC. The encoded protein is CASSQVEGETQYF.

The chain has TRBV6-6 and TRBJ2-7; TRBD2 matches 7 bases. Unmatched junction bases numbered 5, after V lost 8 bases and J lost 1 base. Germline CDR1 is MNHNY and CDR2 is SVGAGI (reference sequence). The CDR3 consists of 13 residues. CDR3 bases: TGTGCCAGCGCAGGACTAGTTTCCTACGAGCAGTACTTC. Protein sequence: CASAGLVSYEQYF.

This clonotype was seen only a few times. The V call is TRBV7-9, the J call TRBJ1-6; no clear D. From germline, CDR1 is SEHNR and CDR2 FQNEAQ (reference sequence). Trimming stripped 6 bases from V and 7 bases from J, with 22 bases between. CDR3 length: 17 residues. The CDR3 is CASRLAGRLSRNSPLHF. The CDR3 DNA reads as TGTGCCAGCAGACTGGCCGGGAGACTATCCCGGAATTCACCCCTCCACTTT.

The CDR3 sequence is CSARVPGTGTEAFF. CDR3 nucleotides: TGCAGTGCTAGAGTCCCAGGGACGGGGACTGAAGCTTTCTTT. V and J are TRBV20-1 and TRBJ1-1, with D tentatively TRBD1 (5 bases). Trimming pared 1 base from V and 5 bases from J, leaving 14 bases between. The CDR3 sequence is 14 residues long. Germline loops: CDR1 DFQATT, CDR2 SNEGSKA (reference sequence).

This clonotype has just a few counts. This chain links TRBV7-2 with TRBJ2-1, with a tentative D call TRBD2 (6 bases). V was cut by 2 bases and J by 15 bases, with 17 bases left in between. The CDR3 has 13 residues. Germline V CDR1 and CDR2: SGHTA, FQGNSA. The CDR3 loop reads CASSLMTTFGRFF. Written as DNA, the CDR3 is TGTGCCAGCAGCTTAATGACCACCTTCGGGAGGTTCTTC.

This clonotype occurred a few times. The V and J genes are TRBV18 and TRBJ2-1; 15 bases agree with TRBD2. Trimming took 6 bases from V and 8 from J; bases not matched to a gene: 8. The V gene's germline CDR1 is KGHSH and CDR2 LQKENI. The CDR3 contains 16 residues. DNA for the CDR3: TGTGCCAGCTCGAGCGGGACTAGCGGGAGGACCTATGAGCAGTTCTTC. Its translation: CASSSGTSGRTYEQFF. Drawing the rest from reference TRBV18 and TRBJ2-1, the complete variable domain is NAGVMQNPRHLVRRRGQEARLRCSPMKGHSHVYWYRQLPEEGLKFMVYLQKENIIDESGMPKERFSAEFPKEGPSILRIQQVVRGDSAAYFCASSSGTSGRTYEQFFGPGTRLTVL.

This clonotype showed up just a few times. The chain combines TRBV7-2 with TRBJ2-5, with D maybe TRBD2 (5 bases). Germline V lookup: CDR1 SGHTA, CDR2 FQGNSA. The CDR3 is made up of 14 amino acids. Trimming cost V 5 bases and J 6 bases, with 16 bases left between them. This chain's CDR3 is CASSLGSPGKTQYF. The CDR3 DNA follows: TGTGCCAGCAGCCTAGGGAGTCCTGGGAAGACCCAGTACTTC.

The chain joins TRBV20-1 to TRBJ2-1, with 7 bases fitting TRBD2. The trim removed 0 bases at V and 1 base at J, leaving 6 bases unmatched. CDR1 is DFQATT and CDR2 is SNEGSKA in the germline V gene (reference sequence). The CDR3 has 16 residues. CDR3 nucleotide sequence: TGCAGTGCTAGAGATCTCCTAGCGGTTTCCTACAATGAGCAGTTCTTC. Translated: CSARDLLAVSYNEQFF.

This rearrangement joins TRBV7-2 to TRBJ2-1; possible D gene TRBD2, 5 bases. V was pared by 4 bases and J by 10 bases, with 14 bases between. The CDR3 has 13 amino acids. Per germline, CDR1 SGHTA and CDR2 FQGNSA. The CDR3 DNA is TGTGCCAGCAGCTATGTGGCGGGTTACGAGCAGTTCTTC. This encodes CASSYVAGYEQFF.

The chain couples TRBV20-1 to TRBJ2-5; the D gene is possibly TRBD2 (6 bases). V was pared by 3 bases and J by 1 base, with 12 bases between. The CDR3 length is 14 residues. Germline CDR1 and CDR2: DFQATT and SNEGSKA (reference sequence). This chain's CDR3 is CSASPRETQETQYF. The CDR3 coding sequence is TGCAGTGCTAGTCCCCGGGAGACCCAAGAGACCCAGTACTTC.

This clonotype was seen ten or more times. CDR3 amino acids: CAIRDREWESPLHF. The CDR3 DNA reads TGTGCCATCAGGGACAGGGAATGGGAGTCACCCCTCCACTTT. This rearrangement joins TRBV10-3 to TRBJ1-6; TRBD1 aligns across 8 bases. The V and J ends lost 6 bases and 10 bases, in that order; junction bases with no gene match: 8. CDR3 size: 14 residues. CDR1 and CDR2 from the germline V gene are ENHRY and SYGVKD.

The genes are TRBV20-1 and TRBJ2-1; TRBD2 matches 10 bases. The CDR3 consists of 15 residues. Looked up from germline, CDR1 is DFQATT and CDR2 is SNEGSKA (reference sequence). The junction had 7 bases not matched to a gene; V was cut back by 0 bases and J by 8 bases. In DNA form, the CDR3 reads TGCAGTGCTAGAGATCCCAGCGGGGGGGGCGATGAGCAGTTCTTC. It yields the protein CSARDPSGGGDEQFF.

The rearrangement uses TRBV6-2 or TRBV6-3 and TRBJ1-3; D perhaps matches TRBD1 (6 bases). Looked up from germline, CDR1 is MNHEY and CDR2 is SVGEGT. CDR3 size: 16 residues. V lost 5 bases and J 2 bases, leaving 16 bases between the germline ends. CDR3 loop: CASSRQRQDAGNTIYF. The CDR3 nucleotides read TGTGCCAGCAGTCGCCAACGACAGGACGCTGGAAACACCATATATTTT.

This clonotype has more than one count but fewer than ten. This chain links TRBV19 with TRBJ1-6, with D hard to call. Germline V lookup: CDR1 LNHDA, CDR2 SQIVND (reference sequence). CDR3 length: 15 residues. V shed 7 bases and J shed 5 bases, with 15 bases lying between them. The DNA for the CDR3 is TGTGCCAGTACTAGGGAGAGGAAGGATAATTCACCCCTCCACTTT. Residues: CASTRERKDNSPLHF.

The genes are TRBV18 and TRBJ1-3; no definite D call. Germline values: CDR1 KGHSH, CDR2 LQKENI. The CDR3 covers 14 residues. V was trimmed by 5 bases and J by 0 bases, leaving 8 bases between them. The CDR3 spells CASSEGSSGNTIYF. The CDR3 DNA follows: TGTGCCAGCTCAGAAGGGAGCTCTGGAAACACCATATATTTT.

This clonotype has more than one count but fewer than ten. This chain links TRBV7-2 with TRBJ2-1; 9 bases agree with TRBD2. CDR3 size: 17 residues. V dropped 3 bases and J dropped 0; count of bases not matched to a gene: 6. Per germline, CDR1 SGHTA and CDR2 FQGNSA. Here the CDR3 DNA reads TGTGCCAGCAGCTTGACTAGCGGTCGTAGCTCCTACAATGAGCAGTTCTTC. This codes for CASSLTSGRSSYNEQFF.

This chain joins TRBV20-1 and TRBJ2-1, with D possibly being TRBD1 (5 bases). The CDR3 covers 11 residues. The V gene's germline CDR1 is DFQATT and CDR2 SNEGSKA (reference sequence). Deletions cut 5 bases from V and 4 bases from J, with 6 bases between. This chain's CDR3 is CSAAGYNEQFF. The CDR3 nucleotides are TGCAGTGCTGCAGGGTACAATGAGCAGTTCTTC.

The chain links TRBV5-3 to TRBJ2-5; 11 nucleotides line up with TRBD1. TRBV5-3 carries the ORF label, with uncertain function. Trimming took 8 bases from V and 4 from J; bases not matched to a gene: 13. This CDR3 spans 16 amino acids. DNA for the CDR3: TGTGCCAGCAGCCCGCGGGGGACAGGGGGAAGAGAGACCCAGTACTTC. Protein sequence: CASSPRGTGGRETQYF.

The J gene is TRBJ1-1, the V gene TRBV2; tentatively, D is TRBD1 (6 bases). V was cut by 1 base and J by 2 bases, with 8 bases left in between. In germline, CDR1 is SNHLY, CDR2 FYNNEI. The CDR3 loop spans 14 amino acids. The CDR3 bases are TGTGCCAGCAGTGAAGGAGGGGGTAACACTGAAGCTTTCTTT. This encodes CASSEGGGNTEAFF.